Each of the 2 T cell receptor beta chains below was sequenced from the same sample in a study of cytomegalovirus exposure and HLA in healthy donors. Researchers ran the PCR with 60 Vbeta and 13 Jbeta primers. Using immunoSEQ multiplex PCR, the repertoire was profiled, and TCRdb retains in-frame clones only, with some absent. The sample lists about 92,000 clones, around 77% seen once, with under 8% in the top ten. Material for sequencing was PBMCs. These receptor sequences come from a man between 45 and 60 years old in good health and CMV-seropositive.

CDR3 sequence (DNA): TGTGCCAGCAGCCAAGCGTCTAGGCTACCCTACAATGAGCAGTTCTTC. Translated: CASSQASRLPYNEQFF. The chain couples TRBV4-2 to TRBJ2-1, with D unresolved. In germline, CDR1 is LGHNA, CDR2 YNFKEQ. V was clipped by 1 base and J by 2 bases, with 12 bases between them. The CDR3 contains 16 residues.

The chain uses TRBV7-9 and TRBJ1-2; the D gene is possibly TRBD1 (5 bases). Germline CDR1 is SEHNR and CDR2 is FQNEAQ (reference sequence). Trimming shortened V by 2 bases and J by 8 bases, and 18 bases separated the two germline ends. The CDR3 runs to 15 residues. The CDR3 region has the DNA TGTGCCAGCAGCTTAAAGTCGAATGCAGGGCGCGGCTACACCTTC. It encodes CASSLKSNAGRGYTF.